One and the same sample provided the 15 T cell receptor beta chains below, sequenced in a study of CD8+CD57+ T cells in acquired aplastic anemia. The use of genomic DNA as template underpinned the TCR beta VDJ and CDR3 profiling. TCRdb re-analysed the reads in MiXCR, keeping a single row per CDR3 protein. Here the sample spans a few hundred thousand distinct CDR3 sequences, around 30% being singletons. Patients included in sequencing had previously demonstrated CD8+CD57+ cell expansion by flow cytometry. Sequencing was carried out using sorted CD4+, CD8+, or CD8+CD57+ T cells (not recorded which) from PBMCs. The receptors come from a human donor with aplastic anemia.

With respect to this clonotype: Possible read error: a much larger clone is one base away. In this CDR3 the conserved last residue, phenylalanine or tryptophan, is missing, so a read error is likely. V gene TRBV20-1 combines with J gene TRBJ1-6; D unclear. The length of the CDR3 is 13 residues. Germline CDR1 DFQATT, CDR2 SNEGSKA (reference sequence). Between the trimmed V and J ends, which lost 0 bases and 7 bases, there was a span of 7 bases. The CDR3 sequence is CSARDSPNSPLHL. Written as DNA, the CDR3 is TGCAGTGCTAGAGATTCCCCCAATTCACCCCTCCACTTA.

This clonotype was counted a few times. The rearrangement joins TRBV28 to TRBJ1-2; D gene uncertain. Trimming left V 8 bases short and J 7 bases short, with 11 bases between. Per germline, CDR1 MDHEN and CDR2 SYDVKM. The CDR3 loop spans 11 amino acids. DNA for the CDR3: TGTGCCAGCGGGAGGGTGGGTGGCTACACCTTC. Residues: CASGRVGGYTF.

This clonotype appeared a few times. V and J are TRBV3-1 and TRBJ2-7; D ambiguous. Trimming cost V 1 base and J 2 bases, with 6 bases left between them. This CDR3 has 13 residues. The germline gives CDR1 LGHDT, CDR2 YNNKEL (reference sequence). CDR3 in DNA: TGTGCCAGCAGCCAAGTCCAGGCCTACGAGCAGTACTTC. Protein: CASSQVQAYEQYF.

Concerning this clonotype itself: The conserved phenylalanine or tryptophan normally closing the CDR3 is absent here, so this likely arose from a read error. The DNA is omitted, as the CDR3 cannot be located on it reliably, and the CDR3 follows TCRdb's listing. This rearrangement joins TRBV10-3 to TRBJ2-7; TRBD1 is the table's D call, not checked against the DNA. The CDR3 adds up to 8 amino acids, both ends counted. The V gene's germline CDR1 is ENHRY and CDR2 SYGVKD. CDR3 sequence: CAISEGTG.

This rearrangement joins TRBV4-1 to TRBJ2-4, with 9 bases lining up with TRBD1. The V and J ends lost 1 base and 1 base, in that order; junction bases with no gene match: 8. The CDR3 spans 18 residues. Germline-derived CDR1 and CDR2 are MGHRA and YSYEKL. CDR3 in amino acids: CASSQVSGTGLAKNIQYF. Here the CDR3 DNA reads TGCGCCAGCAGCCAAGTCTCAGGGACAGGGTTGGCCAAAAACATTCAGTACTTC.

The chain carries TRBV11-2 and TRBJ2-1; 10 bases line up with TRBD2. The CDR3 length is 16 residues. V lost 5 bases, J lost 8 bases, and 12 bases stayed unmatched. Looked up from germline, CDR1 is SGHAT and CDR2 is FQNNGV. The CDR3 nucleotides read TGTGCCAGCAGCCCGAAGAGCGGGACTAGCGCGTATGAGCAGTTCTTC. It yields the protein CASSPKSGTSAYEQFF.

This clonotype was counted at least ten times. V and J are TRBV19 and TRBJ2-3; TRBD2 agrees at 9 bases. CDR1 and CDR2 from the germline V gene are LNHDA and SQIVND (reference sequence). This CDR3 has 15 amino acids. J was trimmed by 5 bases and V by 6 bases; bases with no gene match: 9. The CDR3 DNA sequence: TGTGCCAGTAGCGAAACCGGGACTAGCCGAGATACGCAGTATTTT. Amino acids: CASSETGTSRDTQYF.

The CDR3 here is CASTQTGGAPEKLFF. In DNA, the CDR3 is TGTGCCAGCACCCAGACAGGGGGCGCTCCTGAAAAACTGTTTTTT. J is TRBJ1-4 and V is TRBV10-3; 10 positions match TRBD1. Per germline, CDR1 ENHRY and CDR2 SYGVKD. With 10 bases clipped from V and 7 bases from J, the junction kept 12 bases outside the gene matches. The CDR3 runs to 15 residues.

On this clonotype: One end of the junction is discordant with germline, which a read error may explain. Here the CDR3 reads CASSTRDGLYNEQFF. CDR3 DNA: TGCGCCAGCAGCACCCGGGACGGACTCTACAATGAGCAGTTCTTC. The rearrangement uses TRBV7-8 and TRBJ2-1, with D perhaps given as TRBD1 or TRBD2 (5 bases each). Germline V gene data show CDR1 as SGHVS and CDR2 as FQNEAQ. The CDR3 length is 15 residues.

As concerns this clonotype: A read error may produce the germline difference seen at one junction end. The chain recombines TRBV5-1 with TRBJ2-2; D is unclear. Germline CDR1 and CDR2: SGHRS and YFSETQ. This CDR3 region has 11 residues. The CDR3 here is CASSLGHHLPF. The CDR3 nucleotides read TGCGCCAGCAGCTTGGGACATCATCTGCCTTTT.

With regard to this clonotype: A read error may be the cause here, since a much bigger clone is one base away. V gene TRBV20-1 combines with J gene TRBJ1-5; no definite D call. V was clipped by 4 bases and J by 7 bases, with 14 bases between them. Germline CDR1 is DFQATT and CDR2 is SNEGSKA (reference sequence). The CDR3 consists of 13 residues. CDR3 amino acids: CSAMRQAGQPQHF. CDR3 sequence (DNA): TGCAGTGCTATGCGGCAGGCGGGCCAGCCCCAGCATTTT.

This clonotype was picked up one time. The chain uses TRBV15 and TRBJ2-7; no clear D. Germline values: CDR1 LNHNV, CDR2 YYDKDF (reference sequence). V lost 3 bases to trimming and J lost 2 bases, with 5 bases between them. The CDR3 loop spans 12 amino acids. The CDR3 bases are TGTGCCACCAGCAGCTCCCCCTACGAGCAGTACTTC. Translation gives CATSSSPYEQYF.

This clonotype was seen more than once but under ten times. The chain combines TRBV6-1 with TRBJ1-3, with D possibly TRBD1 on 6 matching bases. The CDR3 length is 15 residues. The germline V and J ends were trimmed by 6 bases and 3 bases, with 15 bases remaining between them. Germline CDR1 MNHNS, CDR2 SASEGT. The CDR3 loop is CASSQTGTLGNTIYF. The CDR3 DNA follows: TGTGCCAGCAGCCAGACAGGCACCCTTGGAAACACCATATATTTT.

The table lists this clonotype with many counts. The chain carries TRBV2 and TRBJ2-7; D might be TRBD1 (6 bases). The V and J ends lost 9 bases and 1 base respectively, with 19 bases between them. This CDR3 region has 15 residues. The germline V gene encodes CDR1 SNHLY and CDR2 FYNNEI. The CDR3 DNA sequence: TGTGCCAGGAGTTTACAGGGTACAGGGTCCTACGAGCAGTACTTC. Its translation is CARSLQGTGSYEQYF.

CDR3 residues: CARDPKGLNTGELFF. The CDR3 region has the DNA TGTGCTAGAGATCCGAAGGGTCTAAACACCGGGGAGCTGTTTTTT. The J gene is TRBJ2-2, the V gene TRBV7-7; D is uncertain. Germline CDR1 and CDR2: SSHAT and FNYEAQ (reference sequence). The CDR3 covers 15 residues.